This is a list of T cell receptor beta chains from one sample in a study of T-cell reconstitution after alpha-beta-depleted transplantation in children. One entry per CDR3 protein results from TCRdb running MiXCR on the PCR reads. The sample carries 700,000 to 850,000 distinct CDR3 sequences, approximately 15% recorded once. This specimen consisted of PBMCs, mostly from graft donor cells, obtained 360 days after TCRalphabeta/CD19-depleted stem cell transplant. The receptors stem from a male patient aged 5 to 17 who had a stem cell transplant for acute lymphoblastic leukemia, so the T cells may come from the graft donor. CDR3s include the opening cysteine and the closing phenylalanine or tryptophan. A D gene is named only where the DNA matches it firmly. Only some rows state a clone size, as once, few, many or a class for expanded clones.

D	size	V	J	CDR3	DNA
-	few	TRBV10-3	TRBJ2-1	CAIRGAGGGSYNEQFF	TGTGCCATCAGGGGGGCGGGCGGGGGCTCCTACAATGAGCAGTTCTTC
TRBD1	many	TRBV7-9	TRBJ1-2	CASSGQGAGGYTF	TGTGCCAGCAGCGGACAGGGGGCAGGGGGCTACACCTTC
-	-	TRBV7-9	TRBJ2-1	CASSPPGVGQFF	TGTGCCAGCAGCCCCCCTGGTGTGGGGCAGTTCTTC
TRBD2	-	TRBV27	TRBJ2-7	CASSAFAGRPNEQYF	TGTGCCAGCAGTGCCTTCGCCGGGAGGCCCAACGAGCAGTACTTC
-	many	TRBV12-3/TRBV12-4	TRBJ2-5	CASSLRGRGETQYF	TGTGCCAGCAGTTTAAGGGGGAGAGGTGAGACCCAGTACTTC
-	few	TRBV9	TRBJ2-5	CASTGEEETQYF	TGTGCCAGCACCGGGGAGGAAGAGACCCAGTACTTC
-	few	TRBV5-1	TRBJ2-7	CASSLEDTLYEQYF	TGCGCCAGCAGCTTGGAGGACACCCTATACGAGCAGTACTTC
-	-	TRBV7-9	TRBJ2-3	CASSPAGQRTQYF	TGTGCCAGCAGCCCCGCAGGACAAAGGACGCAGTATTTT
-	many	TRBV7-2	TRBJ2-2	CASSLGLPSGELFF	TGTGCCAGCAGCTTAGGCCTACCTTCCGGGGAGCTGTTTTTT
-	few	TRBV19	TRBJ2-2	CASSIRQVQNTGELFF	TGTGCCAGTAGTATAAGACAGGTGCAGAACACCGGGGAGCTGTTTTTT
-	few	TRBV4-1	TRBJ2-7	CASSQELGRPYEQYF	TGCGCCAGCAGCCAAGAACTGGGACGCCCCTACGAGCAGTACTTC
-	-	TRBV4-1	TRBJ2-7	CASSGETGYEQYF	TGCGCCAGCAGTGGGGAGACAGGATACGAGCAGTACTTC
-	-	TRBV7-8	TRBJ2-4	CATTTEYKNIQYF	TGTGCCACCACGACGGAATACAAAAACATTCAGTACTTC
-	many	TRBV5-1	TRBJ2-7	CASSFSREYEQYF	TGCGCCAGCAGCTTTTCCAGGGAGTACGAGCAGTACTTC
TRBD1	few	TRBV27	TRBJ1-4	CASSLYQGAVDEKLFF	TGTGCCAGCAGTTTATACCAGGGGGCAGTCGATGAAAAACTGTTTTTT
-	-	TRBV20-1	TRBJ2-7	CCALPMGGRRGVYEQYF	TGCTGTGCTTTACCGATGGGGGGGCGCCGTGGCGTTTACGAGCAGTACTTC
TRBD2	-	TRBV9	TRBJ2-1	CASSASGIPPNEQFF	TGTGCCAGCAGCGCTAGCGGCATCCCTCCCAATGAGCAGTTCTTC
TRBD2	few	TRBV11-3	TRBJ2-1	CASSLVGSGSLGSYNEQFF	TGTGCCAGCAGCTTAGTTGGTAGCGGGAGCTTAGGGTCCTACAATGAGCAGTTCTTC
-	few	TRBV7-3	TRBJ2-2	CASSLTQNGELFF	TGTGCCAGCAGCTTAACACAGAATGGGGAGCTGTTTTTT
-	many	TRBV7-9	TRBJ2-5	CASSLAQPETQYF	TGTGCCAGCAGCTTAGCCCAACCAGAGACCCAGTACTTC
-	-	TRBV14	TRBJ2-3	CASSRQRVSTDTQYF	TGTGCCAGCAGCCGTCAGCGGGTTAGCACAGATACGCAGTATTTT
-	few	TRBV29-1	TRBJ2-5	CSVEGWKGETQYF	TGCAGCGTTGAGGGCTGGAAAGGAGAGACCCAGTACTTC
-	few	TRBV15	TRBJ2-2	CATSRDSITLLNTGELFF	TGTGCCACCAGCAGAGATAGTATCACACTCCTGAACACCGGGGAGCTGTTTTTT
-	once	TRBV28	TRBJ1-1	CASLPIRERWTEAFF	TGTGCCAGTTTACCTATAAGGGAACGATGGACTGAAGCTTTCTTT
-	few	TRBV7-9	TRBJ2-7	CASSSRGGPGYEQYF	TGTGCCAGCAGCTCACGTGGTGGACCCGGATACGAGCAGTACTTC
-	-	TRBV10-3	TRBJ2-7	CAISERYPPGEQYF	TGTGCCATCAGTGAGCGGTACCCCCCGGGGGAGCAGTACTTC
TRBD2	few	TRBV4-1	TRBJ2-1	CASSQDGAGGRNEQFF	TGCGCCAGCAGCCAAGACGGGGCGGGAGGGAGGAATGAGCAGTTCTTC
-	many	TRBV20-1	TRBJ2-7	CSTASSDFYEQYF	TGCAGCACCGCTAGTTCGGACTTCTACGAGCAGTACTTC
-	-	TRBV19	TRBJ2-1	CASSIQLNNEQFF	TGTGCCAGTAGTATACAACTAAACAATGAGCAGTTCTTC
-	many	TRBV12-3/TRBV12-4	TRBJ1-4	CASSSGLPNEKLFF	TGTGCCAGCAGTTCAGGGTTACCTAATGAAAAACTGTTTTTT
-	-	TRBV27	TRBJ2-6	CASSRVVFSGANVLTF	TGTGCCAGCAGCCGAGTCGTGTTCTCTGGGGCCAACGTCCTGACTTTC
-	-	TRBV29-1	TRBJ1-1	CSGGRVRSNTEAFF	TGCAGCGGAGGGCGGGTACGGTCGAACACTGAAGCTTTCTTT
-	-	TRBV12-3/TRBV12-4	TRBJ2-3	CASSFPIDTQYF	TGTGCCAGCAGTTTTCCGATAGATACGCAGTATTTT
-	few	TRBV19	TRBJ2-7	CASSIREGPYEQYF	TGTGCCAGTAGTATTAGAGAGGGGCCCTACGAGCAGTACTTC
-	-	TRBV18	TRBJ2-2	CASSRPGMRELFF	TGTGCCAGCTCACGACCGGGAATGAGGGAGCTGTTTTTT
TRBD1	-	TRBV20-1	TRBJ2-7	CSANRDRGPPTGPYEQYF	TGCAGTGCTAATCGGGACAGGGGCCCCCCTACCGGGCCCTACGAGCAGTACTTC
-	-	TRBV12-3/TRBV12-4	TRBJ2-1	CASSHGGRGPSDEQFF	TGTGCCAGCAGTCACGGGGGAAGAGGTCCGAGCGATGAGCAGTTCTTC
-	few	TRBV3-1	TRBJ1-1	CASSQIEGNGAFF	TGTGCCAGCAGCCAGATAGAGGGGAATGGAGCTTTCTTT
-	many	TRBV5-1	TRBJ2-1	CASSLELGYNEQFF	TGCGCCAGCAGCCTTGAGCTAGGTTACAATGAGCAGTTCTTC
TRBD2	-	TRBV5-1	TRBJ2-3	CASSQYGTSGEADTQYF	TGCGCCAGCAGCCAGTACGGGACTAGCGGGGAGGCAGATACGCAGTATTTT
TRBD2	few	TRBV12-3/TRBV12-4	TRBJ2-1	CASSSDRRGLAGVVNNEQFF	TGTGCCAGCAGTAGCGACAGGAGAGGACTAGCGGGAGTGGTAAACAATGAGCAGTTCTTC
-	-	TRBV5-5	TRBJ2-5	CASSPQGGKGGTQYF	TGTGCCAGCAGCCCCCAAGGCGGGAAGGGAGGGACCCAGTACTTC